The present entry profiles one TCR beta chain with its context. Its antigen is currently unknown. The data are from a study of cytomegalovirus exposure and HLA in healthy donors. Points from the study as a whole: It was likely that a cluster of highly shared sequence variants was a sequencing artifact.

The CDR3 is 14 residues long. Germline CDR1 is LNHDA and CDR2 is SQIVND (reference sequence). V gave up 9 bases and J gave up 4 bases; unmatched junction bases: 8. Researchers ran the PCR with 60 Vbeta and 13 Jbeta primers. Original analysis: Per a later analysis, the number of unique TCR beta chains was roughly 87 million, of which about 11 million were shared. Using immunoSEQ multiplex PCR, the repertoire was profiled, and TCRdb retains in-frame clones only, with some absent. The V and J calls and the clone size are those of that table, but D and trimming were determined from the DNA. In the table there are 99,000 or so clones, 83% of which are singletons.

The clonotype comes from a man between 18 and 29 years old in good health and CMV-seronegative. Sequences were obtained from PBMCs. The chain uses TRBV19 and TRBJ2-3, with 9 positions matching TRBD2. CDR3 residues: CASQGLAVADTQYF. CDR3 DNA: TGTGCCAGCCAGGGACTAGCTGTCGCAGATACGCAGTATTTT.